This record looks at one TCR beta chain sequence and its context. This sample was taken from a study of blood T cell repertoires in COVID-19. In the authors' methods: By means of reference gene primer amplification, nucleated cell counts were estimated. Sequencing used immunoSEQ multiplex PCR; TCRdb keeps in-frame clones, though not all of them. The DNA gave D and trimming, while V, J and clone size come from that table. The top ten clones hold roughly 2.8% of a sample with about 270,000 clones, approximately 90% of them seen once. Individuals in the exposed group had encountered a COVID-19 case within 2 weeks preceding study entry. The germline V gene has CDR1 LGHNA and CDR2 YSLEER. The CDR3 has 13 amino acids. The V end was cut by 0 bases, the J end by 3 bases, with 5 bases between.

Sequencing input: PBMCs or T cells enriched from blood (not recorded which). The chain joins TRBV4-3 to TRBJ1-2; no clear D. The receptor comes from a man aged 35 to 55 who had been exposed to COVID-19. CDR3 in DNA: TGCGCCAGCAGCCAAGAACAGTACTATGGCTACACCTTC. Translation: CASSQEQYYGYTF.